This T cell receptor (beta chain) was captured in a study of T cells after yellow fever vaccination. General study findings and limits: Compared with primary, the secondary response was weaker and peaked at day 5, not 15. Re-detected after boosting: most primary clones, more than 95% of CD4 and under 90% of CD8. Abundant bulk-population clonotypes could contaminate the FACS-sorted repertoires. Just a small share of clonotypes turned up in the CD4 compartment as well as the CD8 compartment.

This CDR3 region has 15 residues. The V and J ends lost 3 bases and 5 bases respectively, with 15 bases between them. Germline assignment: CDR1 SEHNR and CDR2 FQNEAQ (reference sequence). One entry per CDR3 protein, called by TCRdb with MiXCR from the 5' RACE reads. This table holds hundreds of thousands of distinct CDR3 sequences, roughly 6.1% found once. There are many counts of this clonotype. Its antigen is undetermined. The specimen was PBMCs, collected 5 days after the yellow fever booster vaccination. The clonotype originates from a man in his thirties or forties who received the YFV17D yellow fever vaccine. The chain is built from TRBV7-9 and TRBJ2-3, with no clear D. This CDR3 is CASSFTMVLGDTQYF. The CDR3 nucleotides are TGTGCCAGCAGCTTTACGATGGTCCTGGGAGATACGCAGTATTTT.